The clone carrying this T cell receptor beta chain was counted many times. The junction had 5 bases not matched to a gene; V was cut back by 4 bases and J by 3 bases. This CDR3 spans 14 amino acids. Germline lookup yields CDR1 SGHDT and CDR2 YYEEEE. Addition of a universal primer site occurred through template switching, and cDNA carried unique molecular identifiers. TCRdb itself ran the 5' RACE reads through MiXCR, one entry per CDR3 protein. Of 650,000 to 750,000 distinct CDR3 sequences in the sample, roughly 20% were seen once. These data are taken from a study of identical twins. This sample also belongs to another study, concerning T cells expressing NK-cell markers. That paper states: In the group of eight sequenced donors, seven were HCMV-seropositive and one was seronegative. Among a few donors, these clonotypes also ranked first in the CD3+CD56-NKG2C+ fraction.

The source material was PBMCs. The source of this sequence is a woman aged 18-29 years in good health. The chain couples TRBV5-6 to TRBJ2-7; TRBD1 aligns across 9 bases. The CDR3 protein is CASSDRDRVYEQYF. CDR3 coding DNA: TGTGCCAGCAGCGACCGGGACAGGGTCTACGAGCAGTACTTC.